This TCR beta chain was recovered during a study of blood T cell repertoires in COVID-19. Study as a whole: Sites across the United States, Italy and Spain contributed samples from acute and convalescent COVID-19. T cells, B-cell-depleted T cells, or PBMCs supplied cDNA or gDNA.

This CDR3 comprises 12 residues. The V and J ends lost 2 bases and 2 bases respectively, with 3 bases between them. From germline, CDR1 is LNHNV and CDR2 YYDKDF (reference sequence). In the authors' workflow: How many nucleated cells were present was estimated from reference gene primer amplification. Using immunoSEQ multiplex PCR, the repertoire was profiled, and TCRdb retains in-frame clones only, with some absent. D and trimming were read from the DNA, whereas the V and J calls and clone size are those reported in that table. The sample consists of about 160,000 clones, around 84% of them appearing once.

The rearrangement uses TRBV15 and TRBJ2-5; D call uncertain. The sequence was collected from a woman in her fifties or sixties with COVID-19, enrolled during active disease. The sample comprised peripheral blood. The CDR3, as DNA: TGTGCCACCAGCAGACAACAAGAGACCCAGTACTTC. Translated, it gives CATSRQQETQYF.